This TCR beta chain emerged from a study of cytomegalovirus exposure and HLA in healthy donors (dated by TCRdb to 2017 to 2019). Regarding the complete study: According to an earlier analysis of around 600 of the donors, some 180 million T cells yielded over 100 million unique TCR beta sequences and around 300 Gb of sequence data. An early release covering roughly 640 HLA-typed donors comprised 250 to 350 gigabases of sequencing data and roughly 86 million unique TCR sequences. The genetic ancestry cluster associated with self-reported Caucasian donors included 65% to 90% of the 398 genotyped donors. The study aimed to test whether cataloging public T cell receptors could reveal signatures of past pathogen exposure. Using immunosequencing, the study profiled T cell repertoires from roughly 650 subjects and related those repertoires to cytomegalovirus serostatus. A separate validation cohort of approximately 120 different subjects was used in addition to the roughly 720-subject first cohort. To predict cytomegalovirus infection status, the study brought together high-throughput TCR immunosequencing, statistical association of individual TCRs with disease status, and machine learning. A later analysis re-examined previously published TCR beta repertoires from just over 650 donors and added high-resolution HLA genotyping to investigate patterns of TCR occurrence. Rather than using new phenotypic data, the later analysis identified candidate immune exposures from TCR beta sequences and from how often those sequences occurred across donors. In an earlier analysis of 587 of the donors, high-throughput TCR beta sequencing was used to judge whether each TCR beta V gene segment behaved as functional or pseudogenic. Alongside the repertoire data, information on donor age, sex, ethnicity and CMV serostatus was compiled. In a later genetic analysis, genome-wide SNP genotypes for about 65% of the 666 donors were used, and that subset was treated as a discovery cohort. Every repertoire in the discovery cohort had been generated on one and the same sequencing platform. Both class I and class II loci were covered by HLA typing, at four-digit resolution. The number of donors typed differed by locus, with about 620-630 for A, B, C, DRB1 and DQB1, around 520 for DQA1, 600 to 610 for DPA1, and about 450 for DPB1. A handful of DR-DQ haplotypes were handled as single units for association and clustering because linkage in the cohort was strong. On average, around 200,000 unique TCR beta nucleotide sequences were sequenced per donor among 398 genotyped donors of the cohort, with 15% to 20% of those sequences being non-productive. Broad study findings and their caveats: A later analysis associated 15,000 to 20,000 TCR beta sequences with specific HLA alleles at a false discovery rate of 0.05. Because HLA typing was missing for some donors at each locus, association tests included only the typed subset. Broadly in line with IMGT annotations, most TCR beta V segments showed up in productive rearrangements about 87% or about 30% of the time in an earlier analysis of 450 to 600 of the donors. The 87-base-pair reads could not distinguish some IMGT-functional V segments, including TRBV6-2 and TRBV6-3, so those segments were excluded. Compared with the 666-donor mean, donors in an Asian-associated ancestry cluster had fewer N-insertions in productive TCRs, according to a later genetic analysis. V-gene and J-gene trimming of TCR beta chains was associated with a missense DCLRE1C variant in a later genetic analysis, and the association was replicated in an independent cohort. In this cohort, only TCR beta chains were sequenced, and detectable features were limited by the absence of alpha or paired-chain data. Sequencing depth was assumed to be roughly uniform across donors in the presence/absence analyses, though that assumption may not hold. Most TCR sequences were seen in very few donors, while some public TCRs were found in many individuals. Strong co-occurrence of HLA alleles, especially DR and DQ, made assigning TCR associations to individual alleles difficult. In the study, about 150 TCR beta chains were listed as associated with cytomegalovirus. In a later analysis, the rate of TCR association differed among HLA loci, with DRB1 alleles having the most associated TCRs and HLA-C alleles having the fewest. Because counts were too low, about 17 rarely observed V segments, including chromosome 9 orphons, were excluded from the earlier analysis of around 640 of the donors. A cluster of highly shared sequence variants was judged likely to be a technical artifact of the sequencing pipeline. It was suggested by the authors that the approach could potentially be generalized to other disease states and immunological phenotypes. The classifier was reported to diagnose cytomegalovirus status with high specificity and sensitivity in both the original and validation cohorts. A later analysis found that most CMV-associated TCR beta chains appeared HLA-restricted, with HLA associations seemingly driven largely by CMV exposure. In a later analysis, HLA-associated TCR beta chains showed more clonal expansion and lower generation probabilities than non-associated chains that were equally common. A further reported finding was that TCR beta sequences accurately predicted the HLA-A and HLA-B alleles for most subjects in the first cohort. Linkage disequilibrium might explain the correlated functional status among segregating V segments, but an unknown experimental factor could not be excluded. The only immune exposure information available for the cohort was CMV serostatus. In vitro tests confirmed that a few of the cytomegalovirus-associated TCR beta chains recognize cytomegalovirus antigens. According to a later analysis, parvovirus B19, influenza, CMV and Epstein-Barr virus appeared linked to several top co-occurrence clusters.

The CDR3, from cysteine to phenylalanine, totals 11 residues. Only the CDR3 region is kept as DNA, spanning 33 bases read in frame from base 1. Between the V and J ends, shortened by 5 bases and 4 bases respectively, the junction contains 3 bases. Taken from the germline V gene, the CDR1 and CDR2 loops are SGHAT and FQNNGV. In the case of this clone: The clone's antigen remains unknown. No much larger clone exists at a distance of one base, and base qualities are not known.

Libraries were prepared through the immunoSEQ multiplex PCR assay. For the multiplex PCR, a mixture combining 60 forward primers for TCR Vbeta segments and 13 reverse primers for TCR Jbeta segments was used. The CDR3 region of rearranged TCR beta genes was amplified from genomic DNA with a multiplex PCR assay. The Illumina HiSeq System was used to sequence the amplified TCR beta libraries as 87-base-pair reads. Turning to the authors' computational methods: A later analysis counted about 80 million unique TCR beta chains across the 670 or so repertoires, and around 9.9 million of these chains were shared by at least two donors. To remove PCR and sequencing errors, raw reads were error-corrected and collapsed into unique sequences using a nearest-neighbor algorithm that merged closely related sequences. CDR3 sequences were aligned to IMGT reference sequences to assign V, D and J gene segments. For a sequence to be retained, a match of at least six nucleotides to both a V gene segment and a J gene segment was required. Rearrangements were classified as productive when the CDR3 lacked stop codons and remained in frame with V and J, and all other rearrangements were classified as non-productive. CDR3 was defined according to IMGT convention as the region running from the second conserved V-encoded cysteine to the conserved J-encoded phenylalanine. The earlier analysis of roughly 590 of the donors excluded any sequence lacking an unambiguous match to a single V gene segment. In an earlier analysis of around 600 of the donors, V segments were called functional above 56.7% productive rearrangements and were called segregating when the between-donor standard deviation exceeded 5%. To diagnose cytomegalovirus status from the catalog of TCR beta chain sequences, a statistical classification framework was built. In a later analysis, V and J genes were assigned by comparing TCR nucleotide sequences against IMGT/GENE-DB human TR gene sequences. The TCRdist pipeline was used in a later analysis to assign CDR3 sequences and most-parsimonious VDJ recombination scenarios. In a later analysis, each TCR beta chain was defined by its CDR3 amino acid sequence together with its V-gene family, and reads without a unique V-gene family were excluded. To address suspected cross-contamination and a sequencing artifact, a later analysis removed 550 to 750 highly shared, low-generation-probability nucleotide sequences. A later analysis calculated a clonal expansion index for each public chain from normalized within-repertoire ranks of inferred template counts. In a later analysis, generation probabilities were computed using a VDJ recombination model fitted to out-of-frame rearrangements, and the results were checked against IGoR. In a later analysis, TCR-TCR, TCR-HLA and TCR-CMV co-occurrence was scored with hypergeometric tests, and a repertoire-size bias correction was applied to TCR pairs. To estimate false discovery rates, a later analysis permuted the HLA or CMV assignments 20 times. In a later analysis, co-occurring TCRs were grouped using DBSCAN, with TCRdist sequence similarity added in when clustering inside HLA-allele-positive subsets. Repertoires with fewer than 30,000 or more than 120,000 public chains, plus five repertoires with anomalous nucleotide sharing, were excluded from co-occurrence clustering. TCRdb took over this immuneACCESS table, retaining in-frame rearrangements with V and J assigned. Such tables are incomplete; in checked studies, under half of the missing clones stem from an unresolved V gene, and the remainder is unexplained. The V and J calls and the clone size are those of that table, but D and trimming were determined from the DNA. The sample contains approximately 100,000 clones, approximately 80% of them found a single time. Jointly, the top ten make up roughly 9.7% of the sample.

The cohort consisted of 650 to 700 healthy bone marrow donors. All cohort members were sampled while nominally healthy, although unrecorded immune exposures were likely present. The donor was CMV seropositive and belonged to the group of a few hundred seropositive cohort members. A peripheral blood sample was collected from each donor, and TCR beta sequencing was performed on peripheral blood mononuclear cells. Genomic DNA was extracted from the blood cell samples with the Qiagen DNeasy Blood Extraction Kit. The receptor was isolated from a man aged 40-55 years in good health and CMV-seropositive. Sequenced: PBMCs. The chain joins TRBV11-2 to TRBJ1-3, with the D gene uncertain. Read as DNA, the sequence is TGTGCCAGCAGCCAAGGAAACACCATATATTTT. Its translation reads: CASSQGNTIYF. With the rest looked up from the reference TRBV11-2 and TRBJ1-3 genes rather than sequenced, the full variable domain is EAGVAQSPRYKIIEKRQSVAFWCNPISGHATLYWYQQILGQGPKLLIQFQNNGVVDDSQLPKDRFSAERLKGVDSTLKIQPAKLEDSAVYLCASSQGNTIYFGEGSWLTVV.